These 32 T cell receptor beta chains were all obtained from the same sample, sequenced in a study of cytomegalovirus exposure and HLA in healthy donors. The PCR was carried out with 60 Vbeta primers and 13 Jbeta primers. Libraries were prepared by immunoSEQ multiplex PCR; TCRdb keeps only in-frame clonotypes and omits some of them. This sample has about 120,000 clones, with approximately 81% found just once. Sequencing was performed on PBMCs. Receptors originate from a woman in her thirties or forties in good health and CMV-seronegative.

This chain joins TRBV9 and TRBJ1-5; TRBD1 aligns across 9 bases. After removal of 0 bases from V and 6 bases from J, the junction contained 7 bases not matched to a gene. CDR3 size: 16 residues. Germline lookup yields CDR1 SGDLS and CDR2 YYNGEE. The chain's CDR3 is CASSVGTGGIGQPQHF. The CDR3 DNA follows: TGTGCCAGCAGCGTAGGAACAGGGGGCATCGGTCAGCCCCAGCATTTT.

The chain is built from TRBV28 and TRBJ2-7; 9 bases fit TRBD1. The CDR3 is 14 residues long. V lost 4 bases, J lost 6 bases, and 7 bases stayed unmatched. The germline gives CDR1 MDHEN, CDR2 SYDVKM. The CDR3 region is CASSYMDRGLEQYF. CDR3 DNA: TGTGCCAGCAGTTACATGGACAGGGGCCTCGAGCAGTACTTC.

This sequence joins TRBV7-8 and TRBJ1-2, with 8 bases that match TRBD1. Per germline, CDR1 SGHVS and CDR2 FQNEAQ. With V trimmed by 3 bases and J by 6 bases, 12 bases remained unmatched. The CDR3 runs 16 residues. The CDR3 is CASSFRYTGGGDGYTF. In DNA form, the CDR3 reads TGTGCCAGCAGCTTTAGGTACACAGGGGGTGGTGATGGCTACACCTTC.

The chain uses TRBV30 and TRBJ2-1, with 8 bases fitting TRBD2. With 0 bases clipped from V and 1 base from J, the junction kept 2 bases outside the gene matches. In germline, CDR1 is GTSNPN, CDR2 SVGIG (reference sequence). This CDR3 has 15 residues. The CDR3 region has the DNA TGTGCCTGGAGTGTACCGGGGGGGTCCTACAATGAGCAGTTCTTC. Its translation: CAWSVPGGSYNEQFF.

CDR3 DNA sequence: TGTGCCAGCAGCTTGTACAGCGGGGGGCCCACAGATACGCAGTATTTT. Translated, it gives CASSLYSGGPTDTQYF. The rearrangement links TRBV5-4 to TRBJ2-3; 9 bases are shared with TRBD2. This CDR3 comprises 16 residues. Looked up from germline, CDR1 is SGHNT and CDR2 is YYREEE (reference sequence). The trim removed 1 base at V and 2 bases at J, leaving 5 bases unmatched. The full variable domain, in which reference TRBV5-4 and TRBJ2-3 provide the parts outside the CDR3, is ETGVTQSPTHLIKTRGQQVTLRCSSQSGHNTVSWYQQALGQGPQFIFQYYREEENGRGNFPPRFSGLQFPNYSSELNVNALELDDSALYLCASSLYSGGPTDTQYFGPGTRLTVL.

The chain employs TRBV9 and TRBJ1-2; D is possibly TRBD1 (6 bases). Trimming left V 1 base short and J 2 bases short, with 30 bases between. The germline CDR1 and CDR2 sequences are SGDLS and YYNGEE. CDR3 length: 21 residues. The CDR3, as DNA: TGTGCCAGCAGCGTATCGTTGGCCCCTGGCTGGGGATCCAGGGGAAACTATGGCTACACCTTC. It specifies CASSVSLAPGWGSRGNYGYTF. The variable domain in full, with the rest retrieved from reference TRBV9 and TRBJ1-2, is DSGVTQTPKHLITATGQRVTLRCSPRSGDLSVYWYQQSLDQGLQFLIQYYNGEERAKGNILERFSAQQFPDLHSELNLSSLELGDSALYFCASSVSLAPGWGSRGNYGYTFGSGTRLTVV.

The chain couples TRBV6-5 to TRBJ1-2, with D unclear. V lost 5 bases and J lost 8, with 15 bases in between. The CDR3 sequence is 13 residues long. The germline CDR1 and CDR2 sequences are MNHEY and SVGAGI. The CDR3 here is CASSTGALGGYTF. DNA for the CDR3: TGTGCCAGCAGTACGGGAGCCCTCGGGGGCTACACCTTC.

The chain has TRBV5-1 and TRBJ2-3; 10 nucleotides agree with TRBD2. V lost 4 bases and J lost 4; bases outside the gene matches: 15. CDR3 size: 18 residues. Germline V CDR1 and CDR2: SGHRS, YFSETQ. CDR3 coding DNA: TGCGCCAGCAGCCGGGGCCTTATTACTAGCGGGGATGCAGATACGCAGTATTTT. Protein sequence: CASSRGLITSGDADTQYF.

This chain connects TRBV2 to TRBJ2-1; the match to TRBD1 covers 7 bases. Germline V CDR1 and CDR2: SNHLY, FYNNEI. Germline trimming cut 5 bases from V and 3 bases from J; bases unmatched to any gene: 7. This CDR3 is 15 amino acids long. CDR3 region: CASSYRGIGYNEQFF. DNA for the CDR3: TGTGCCAGCAGTTACAGGGGCATAGGCTACAATGAGCAGTTCTTC. The full variable domain, in which reference TRBV2 and TRBJ2-1 provide the parts outside the CDR3, is EPEVTQTPSHQVTQMGQEVILRCVPISNHLYFYWYRQILGQKVEFLVSFYNNEISEKSEIFDDQFSVERPDGSNFTLKIRSTKLEDSAMYFCASSYRGIGYNEQFFGPGTRLTVL.

This chain links TRBV6-6 with TRBJ2-2, with D perhaps TRBD1 (6 bases). Between the trimmed V and J ends, which lost 4 bases and 3 bases, there was a span of 15 bases. The CDR3 runs to 16 residues. CDR1 is MNHNY, CDR2 SVGAGI, per germline (reference sequence). The CDR3 region has the DNA TGTGCCAGCAGTTGGAAAGGACAGAGGCACACCGGGGAGCTGTTTTTT. Translation gives CASSWKGQRHTGELFF.

This rearrangement joins TRBV10-2 to TRBJ2-7, with 13 nucleotides matching TRBD2. In germline, CDR1 is WSHSY, CDR2 SAAADI. V lost 6 bases and J lost 4; bases outside the gene matches: 6. The CDR3 runs to 15 residues. For the CDR3, the DNA is TGCGCCAGCAGGGAGACTAGCGGGAGGCCATACGAGCAGTACTTC. This sequence encodes CASRETSGRPYEQYF.

The chain uses TRBV5-4 and TRBJ1-1; 7 nucleotides agree with TRBD1. The CDR3 sequence is 13 residues long. The germline gives CDR1 SGHNT, CDR2 YYREEE (reference sequence). The ends lost 1 base at V and 4 bases at J; junction bases unmatched: 1. CDR3 in amino acids: CASSLQGGTEAFF. CDR3 sequence (DNA): TGTGCCAGCAGCTTGCAGGGGGGCACTGAAGCTTTCTTT. The full variable domain, with the rest looked up from reference TRBV5-4 and TRBJ1-1, is ETGVTQSPTHLIKTRGQQVTLRCSSQSGHNTVSWYQQALGQGPQFIFQYYREEENGRGNFPPRFSGLQFPNYSSELNVNALELDDSALYLCASSLQGGTEAFFGQGTRLTVV.

The gene calls are TRBV10-3 and TRBJ2-7; 9 positions match TRBD1. From germline, CDR1 is ENHRY and CDR2 SYGVKD. This CDR3 spans 17 amino acids. Trimming cost V 6 bases and J 2 bases; bases outside gene matches: 14. The CDR3 loop reads CAIREGTGLHGTYEQYF. The CDR3 DNA reads TGTGCCATCAGGGAGGGGACAGGGCTTCACGGGACCTACGAGCAGTACTTC.

CDR3 bases: TGCGCCAGCAGCCAAGCCCCGACAGGGTCAGGGATCGAGCAGTACTTC. Residues: CASSQAPTGSGIEQYF. This sequence joins TRBV4-1 and TRBJ2-7; 7 bases match TRBD1. The CDR3 contains 16 residues. Germline CDR1 MGHRA, CDR2 YSYEKL. The ends lost 1 base at V and 6 bases at J; junction bases unmatched: 12.

J is TRBJ2-7 and V is TRBV11-3; D is possibly TRBD2 (5 bases). This CDR3 spans 12 amino acids. Deletions cut 5 bases from V and 4 bases from J, with 9 bases between. CDR1 is SGHNT, CDR2 YENEEA, per germline. This CDR3 reads CASSPGGYEQYF. The DNA for the CDR3 is TGTGCCAGCAGCCCCGGCGGGTACGAGCAGTACTTC. Based on the CDR3 plus reference TRBV11-3 and TRBJ2-7, the full variable domain is EAGVVQSPRYKIIEKKQPVAFWCNPISGHNTLYWYLQNLGQGPELLIRYENEEAVDDSQLPKDRFSAERLKGVDSTLKIQPAELGDSAVYLCASSPGGYEQYFGPGTRLTVT.

V gene TRBV6-6 combines with J gene TRBJ2-7, with a tentative D call TRBD2 (5 bases). Germline loops: CDR1 MNHNY, CDR2 SVGAGI (reference sequence). CDR3 length equals 14 residues. Trimming removed 2 bases at V and 1 base at J, with 9 bases between. In nucleotides, the CDR3 is TGTGCCAGCAGTTACGCGGGTCTGTCCTACGAGCAGTACTTC. It codes for CASSYAGLSYEQYF.

The chain recombines TRBV20-1 with TRBJ2-2; unclear D gene. Per germline, CDR1 DFQATT and CDR2 SNEGSKA (reference sequence). V lost 1 base and J lost 5, with 2 bases in between. The CDR3 has 11 amino acids. The DNA for the CDR3 is TGCAGTGCTAGAGCGACCGGGGAGCTGTTTTTT. It is translated as CSARATGELFF.

A few counts support this clone. The gene calls are TRBV6-5 and TRBJ1-2; possibly TRBD1 for D (6 bases). Germline assignment: CDR1 MNHEY and CDR2 SVGAGI. The CDR3 loop spans 15 amino acids. The germline V and J ends were trimmed by 0 bases and 5 bases, with 13 bases remaining between them. The CDR3 DNA reads as TGTGCCAGCAGTTACTCGGGAAACAGGGATTATGGCTACACCTTC. Its protein is CASSYSGNRDYGYTF.

V and J are TRBV27 and TRBJ2-1; 10 nucleotides line up with TRBD2. Per the germline V gene, CDR1 is MNHEY and CDR2 is SMNVEV (reference sequence). The CDR3 consists of 16 residues. J gave up 8 bases and V 7 bases, and 14 bases lay outside the gene matches. CDR3 residues: CASTRGGASGGYEQFF. The DNA for the CDR3 is TGTGCCAGCACCAGAGGCGGGGCTAGCGGGGGTTATGAGCAGTTCTTC.

The table lists this clone with a few counts. This chain joins TRBV5-6 and TRBJ1-2; maybe TRBD1 (5 bases). CDR3 length: 15 residues. Germline V CDR1 and CDR2: SGHDT, YYEEEE. The ends were cut back, 6 bases at V and 2 bases at J, with 17 bases in the middle. The CDR3 coding sequence is TGTGCCAGCACCGCTCGTGACAGACAAAACTATGGCTACACCTTC. The encoded protein is CASTARDRQNYGYTF.

This clone occurred a few times. This chain links TRBV13 with TRBJ2-7, with 8 bases identical to TRBD1. Trimming cost V 5 bases and J 7 bases; bases outside gene matches: 7. CDR1 and CDR2 from the germline V gene are PRHDT and FYEKMQ (reference sequence). The CDR3 sequence is 13 residues long. As DNA, the CDR3 is TGTGCCAGCAGCGAGCAGGACAGGGAAGAGCAGTACTTC. It codes for CASSEQDREEQYF.

This clone has just a few counts. The V call is TRBV27, the J call TRBJ1-5; D gene ambiguous. The V end lost 3 bases, the J end lost 3 bases, and 12 bases lay between the germline ends. The CDR3 is made up of 15 amino acids. Germline V lookup: CDR1 MNHEY, CDR2 SMNVEV (reference sequence). The CDR3 DNA sequence: TGTGCCAGCAGTTTGGATGGACTTCCCAATCAGCCCCAGCATTTT. The encoded protein is CASSLDGLPNQPQHF.

V gene TRBV2 combines with J gene TRBJ2-7; D possibly corresponds to TRBD2 (6 bases). The CDR3 spans 13 residues. V was cut by 2 bases and J by 5 bases, with 10 bases left in between. Germline lookup yields CDR1 SNHLY and CDR2 FYNNEI. The DNA for the CDR3 is TGTGCCAGCAGTGAATCCGGGGGTAACGAGCAGTACTTC. Translation: CASSESGGNEQYF.

The CDR3 coding sequence is TGTGCCAGCAGTAACCTTGGACAGGGGAGCCCTGAAGCTTTCTTT. Protein product: CASSNLGQGSPEAFF. This chain uses TRBV27 with TRBJ1-1, with 9 positions matching TRBD1. This CDR3 has 15 residues. The germline V gene has CDR1 MNHEY and CDR2 SMNVEV (reference sequence). Trimming cost V 5 bases and J 6 bases; bases outside gene matches: 10.

CDR3 loop: CASSPQADSSYNEQFF. Here the CDR3 DNA reads TGTGCCAGCTCACCCCAAGCGGACAGCTCCTACAATGAGCAGTTCTTC. This chain uses TRBV18 with TRBJ2-1, with D possibly TRBD1 on 6 matching bases. The germline V gene encodes CDR1 KGHSH and CDR2 LQKENI. Trimming removed 3 bases at V and 0 bases at J, with 12 bases between. The length of the CDR3 is 16 residues.

This rearrangement joins TRBV7-3 to TRBJ2-7, with D perhaps TRBD1 (5 bases). This CDR3 is 15 amino acids long. Germline assignment: CDR1 SGHTA and CDR2 FQGTGA. V was pared by 2 bases and J by 4 bases, with 15 bases between. The CDR3 here is CASSLLGQGGYEQYF. CDR3 in DNA: TGTGCCAGCAGCTTATTGGGCCAGGGCGGTTACGAGCAGTACTTC.

Details on this clone: An end of the junction differs from the germline gene, which may be a read error. The chain combines TRBV7-9 with TRBJ1-6, with D tentatively TRBD1 (5 bases). CDR1 and CDR2 (germline): SEHNR, FQNEAQ (reference sequence). The CDR3 length is 16 residues. The CDR3 DNA reads as TGTTCCAGCAGCTTAGCGTCCGGGACTCCGACCTCACCCCTCCACTTT. This codes for CSSSLASGTPTSPLHF.

V and J are TRBV28 and TRBJ1-1; 9 bases fit TRBD1. Germline lookup yields CDR1 MDHEN and CDR2 SYDVKM. The length of the CDR3 is 14 residues. The J segment lost 2 bases and the V segment lost 10 bases, leaving 8 bases of the junction unmatched. As DNA, the CDR3 is TGTGCCACCTTGACAGGGGGAGGCAACACTGAAGCTTTCTTT. It yields the protein CATLTGGGNTEAFF. Drawing the rest from reference TRBV28 and TRBJ1-1, the complete variable domain is DVKVTQSSRYLVKRTGEKVFLECVQDMDHENMFWYRQDPGLGLRLIYFSYDVKMKEKGDIPEGYSVSREKKERFSLILESASTNQTSMYLCATLTGGGNTEAFFGQGTRLTVV.

This clone was seen more than once but under ten times. The J gene is TRBJ1-1, the V gene TRBV30; D is unresolved. Deletions cut 0 bases from V and 1 base from J, with 9 bases between. From germline, CDR1 is GTSNPN and CDR2 SVGIG (reference sequence). This CDR3 is built from 14 residues. In nucleotides, the CDR3 is TGTGCCTGGAGTGTACTGGGGAGGAACACTGAAGCTTTCTTT. This sequence encodes CAWSVLGRNTEAFF.

CDR3: CASSLGLSETQYF. In DNA form, the CDR3 reads TGTGCCAGCAGCTTAGGACTGTCGGAGACCCAGTACTTC. This chain links TRBV7-9 with TRBJ2-5; D remains unclear. The V gene's germline CDR1 is SEHNR and CDR2 FQNEAQ (reference sequence). V was shortened by 1 base and J by 5 bases, with 8 bases between the two germline ends. There are 13 residues in the CDR3.

CDR3 loop: CASSSTQTSDREGEQYF. The CDR3 DNA is TGTGCCAGCAGCTCCACCCAGACTAGCGACCGGGAGGGCGAGCAGTACTTC. The chain uses TRBV7-6 and TRBJ2-7; the match to TRBD2 covers 8 bases. The V gene's germline CDR1 is SGHVS and CDR2 FNYEAQ. J lost 6 bases, V lost 4 bases, and 17 bases had no gene match. The CDR3 extends over 17 amino acids.

The gene calls are TRBV5-1 and TRBJ1-6, with TRBD1 matching 9 bases. The CDR3 extends over 16 amino acids. Germline V gene lookup returns CDR1 SGHRS and CDR2 YFSETQ. With 1 base clipped from V and 9 bases from J, the junction kept 8 bases outside the gene matches. The CDR3 sequence: CASSLWGQGMSSPLHF. DNA for the CDR3: TGCGCCAGCAGCTTGTGGGGACAGGGAATGAGTTCACCCCTCCACTTT.